Listed below are T cell receptor beta chains from one sample, sequenced in a study of CD8+ T cells in alopecia areata. Assay: immunoSEQ multiplex PCR; the TCRdb copy retains only in-frame clones and omits some. Found here are about 150,000 clones, about 89% of them singletons; the top ten hold over 12%. The specimen was CD8+ T cells sorted from blood, collected at week 0. The receptors originated from a human donor with alopecia areata. Both conserved end residues are part of each CDR3. D genes are given only for firm matches. For some rows the clone size is stated as once, few or many, or as a class when expanded; others skip it.

D gene,V gene,CDR3 length,clone size,J gene,CDR3 DNA,CDR3 protein
TRBD1,TRBV29-1,15,once,TRBJ1-1,TGCAGCGTTGCTTGGGGACAGGAGATGAACACTGAAGCTTTCTTT,CSVAWGQEMNTEAFF
NA,TRBV4-1,14,NA,TRBJ2-1,TGCGCCAGCAGCCAAGATATTCGGCCCAATGAGCAGTTCTTC,CASSQDIRPNEQFF
TRBD2,TRBV5-6,15,NA,TRBJ2-7,TGTGCCAGCAGCTCCCGCCTAGCGGGGATCTACGAGCAGTACTTC,CASSSRLAGIYEQYF
NA,TRBV7-9,14,NA,TRBJ2-7,TGTGCCAGCAGCTTAGGTACAGAATCCTACGAGCAGTACTTC,CASSLGTESYEQYF
NA,TRBV13,13,NA,TRBJ1-1,TGTGCCAGCACCCCTGAGAGGCCCACTGAAGCTTTCTTT,CASTPERPTEAFF
TRBD1,TRBV27,15,NA,TRBJ1-3,TGTGCCAGCAGTTCGGGACAGGGTGGTGGAAACACCATATATTTT,CASSSGQGGGNTIYF
NA,TRBV5-6,14,NA,TRBJ1-1,TGTGCCAGCAGCTTCACGACAGGGAACACTGAAGCTTTCTTT,CASSFTTGNTEAFF
TRBD2,TRBV5-1,18,NA,TRBJ2-1,TGCGCCAGCAGCTTGGCCAGCGGGAGGGCCCCAAGGACGAATGAGCAGTTCTTC,CASSLASGRAPRTNEQFF
NA,TRBV5-4,15,NA,TRBJ1-2,TGTGCCAGCAGCTTGGGCCAGGGGACTCGCTATGGCTACACCTTC,CASSLGQGTRYGYTF
TRBD2,TRBV27,14,NA,TRBJ2-1,TGTGCCAGCAGTTCTAGCGGGAGGGTGGATGAGCAGTTCTTC,CASSSSGRVDEQFF
TRBD1,TRBV29-1,10,NA,TRBJ1-1,TGCAGCGTCGGGGACAGCAAAGCTTTCTTT,CSVGDSKAFF
NA,TRBV15,16,NA,TRBJ1-1,TGTGCCACCAGGAGGGAGGGCGGCAAATCGGACACTGAAGCTTTCTTT,CATRREGGKSDTEAFF
NA,TRBV9,15,once,TRBJ1-2,TGTGCCAGCAGCGCACCATTGTTAGCTAACTATGGCTACACCTTC,CASSAPLLANYGYTF
TRBD1,TRBV5-1,16,NA,TRBJ2-3,TGCGCCAGCAGCTTGGGACAGGGGGTTACCACAGATACGCAGTATTTT,CASSLGQGVTTDTQYF
NA,TRBV29-1,14,NA,TRBJ2-2,TGCAGCGTACACAGGGCCGGGGACACCGGGGAGCTGTTTTTT,CSVHRAGDTGELFF
TRBD2,TRBV7-9,16,NA,TRBJ2-2,TGTGCCGGCGGGACTAGCGGGGGCAAGAACACCGGGGAGCTGTTTTTT,CAGGTSGGKNTGELFF
NA,TRBV7-9,12,few,TRBJ2-1,TGTGCCAGCAGCCCGACGTCCACGGAGCAGTTCTTC,CASSPTSTEQFF